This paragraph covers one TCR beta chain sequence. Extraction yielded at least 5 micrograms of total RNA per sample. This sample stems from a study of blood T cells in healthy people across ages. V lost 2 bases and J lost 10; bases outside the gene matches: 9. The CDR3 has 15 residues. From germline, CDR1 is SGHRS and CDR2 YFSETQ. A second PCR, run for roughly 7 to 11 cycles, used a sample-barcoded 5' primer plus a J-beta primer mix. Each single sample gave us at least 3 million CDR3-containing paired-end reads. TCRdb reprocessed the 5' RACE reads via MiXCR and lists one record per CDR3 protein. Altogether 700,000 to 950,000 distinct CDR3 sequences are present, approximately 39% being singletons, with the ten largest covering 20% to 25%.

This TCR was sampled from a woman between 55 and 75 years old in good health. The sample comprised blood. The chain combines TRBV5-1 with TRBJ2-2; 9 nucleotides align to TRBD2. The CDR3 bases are TGCGCCAGCAGCTTTAGCGGGGGAGAGTACGAGGAGCTGTTTTTT. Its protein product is CASSFSGGEYEELFF.